This passage covers 24 T cell receptor beta chains from one sample sequenced in a study of blood T cell repertoires in COVID-19. Profiling relied on immunoSEQ multiplex PCR, and the TCRdb table lists in-frame clones only, not all of them. The repertoire holds approximately 300,000 clones, with over 80% as singletons. Source material: peripheral blood. All receptors come from a woman in her thirties or forties with acute or convalescent COVID-19.

V gene TRBV19 combines with J gene TRBJ1-4, with 11 bases identical to TRBD1. The germline V gene has CDR1 LNHDA and CDR2 SQIVND (reference sequence). The CDR3 contains 14 residues. V lost 5 bases to trimming and J lost 8 bases; unmatched junction nucleotides: 4. CDR3 in DNA: TGTGCCAGTAGTCCCTGGGACAGGGGGGAAAAACTGTTTTTT. It is translated as CASSPWDRGEKLFF.

The rearrangement links TRBV19 to TRBJ2-3; tentatively, D is TRBD2 (7 bases). V was trimmed by 6 bases and J by 0 bases, leaving 16 bases between them. CDR1 and CDR2 (germline): LNHDA, SQIVND (reference sequence). This CDR3 spans 16 amino acids. CDR3 residues: CASRGGAGGSTDTQYF. The CDR3, as DNA: TGTGCCAGTAGGGGGGGGGCTGGCGGTAGCACAGATACGCAGTATTTT.

The rearrangement joins TRBV27 to TRBJ2-5; TRBD2 matches 8 bases. The CDR3 is made up of 14 amino acids. CDR1 is MNHEY and CDR2 is SMNVEV in the germline V gene (reference sequence). With 4 bases clipped from V and 5 bases from J, the junction kept 6 bases outside the gene matches. DNA of the CDR3: TGTGCCAGCAGTTCCTCCCCGGGGGGGGAGACCCAGTACTTC. It is translated as CASSSSPGGETQYF.

The V and J genes are TRBV5-4 and TRBJ1-6, with 9 bases matching TRBD1. The CDR3 totals 16 residues. Trimming removed 3 bases from V and 8 bases from J; junction bases left unmatched: 9. Germline V gene data show CDR1 as SGHNT and CDR2 as YYREEE (reference sequence). DNA for the CDR3: TGTGCCAGCAGCTCCCCTAAGGGACAGGGATATTCACCCCTCCACTTT. Translating it yields CASSSPKGQGYSPLHF.

The rearrangement uses TRBV1 and TRBJ2-2; TRBD1 is taken as the D call from the table, unchecked against the DNA. TRBV1 is designated a pseudogene. This CDR3 region has 16 residues. The CDR3 DNA sequence: TGCACCAGCAGCCAACCACAGGGTCCGAACACCGGGGAGCTGTTTTTT. Translating gives CTSSQPQGPNTGELFF.

The V gene is TRBV7-9, the J gene TRBJ2-6; 9 bases map to TRBD1. Germline lookup yields CDR1 SEHNR and CDR2 FQNEAQ (reference sequence). This CDR3 is 18 amino acids long. V lost 3 bases, J lost 2 bases, and 8 bases stayed unmatched. CDR3 amino acids: CASSFIQGAAPGANVLTF. In DNA form, the CDR3 reads TGTGCCAGCAGCTTCATACAGGGGGCGGCTCCTGGGGCCAACGTCCTGACTTTC.

The DNA of the CDR3 is TGCAGTGCTAGTGTGGGGACTAGCACAGCAGATACGCAGTATTTT. Residues: CSASVGTSTADTQYF. The J gene is TRBJ2-3, the V gene TRBV20-1, with 9 bases fitting TRBD2. The CDR3 runs to 15 residues. V lost 3 bases to trimming and J lost 4 bases; unmatched junction nucleotides: 8. In germline, CDR1 is DFQATT, CDR2 SNEGSKA (reference sequence).

The V gene is TRBV2, the J gene TRBJ1-5; TRBD1 agrees at 7 bases. CDR3 length: 15 residues. Germline V gene sequence: CDR1 SNHLY, CDR2 FYNNEI. The ends lost 1 base at V and 5 bases at J; junction bases unmatched: 5. This CDR3 is CASSEGEGAHQPQHF. The CDR3 region has the DNA TGTGCCAGCAGTGAAGGAGAGGGGGCTCATCAGCCCCAGCATTTT.

The CDR3 here is CASSIAGGTLSGYTF. CDR3 DNA sequence: TGTGCCAGTAGTATTGCTGGGGGGACCTTGAGTGGCTACACCTTC. The chain has TRBV19 and TRBJ1-2; D is possibly TRBD1 (5 bases). The germline gives CDR1 LNHDA, CDR2 SQIVND (reference sequence). This CDR3 contains 15 residues. The V and J ends lost 3 bases and 7 bases respectively, with 18 bases between them.

This rearrangement joins TRBV6-6 to TRBJ1-5, with D perhaps TRBD1 (5 bases). The CDR3 is made up of 16 amino acids. Germline CDR1 is MNHNY and CDR2 is SVGAGI (reference sequence). V was cut by 4 bases and J by 1 base, with 14 bases left in between. The CDR3 sequence is CASSFPTGTSNQPQHF. The CDR3 DNA is TGTGCCAGCAGTTTCCCAACAGGCACCAGCAATCAGCCCCAGCATTTT.

The gene calls are TRBV27 and TRBJ2-1; 11 bases match TRBD2. Germline lookup yields CDR1 MNHEY and CDR2 SMNVEV (reference sequence). This CDR3 region has 14 residues. The trim removed 3 bases at V and 10 bases at J, leaving 5 bases unmatched. CDR3 in DNA: TGTGCCAGCAGTTTTAGCGGGGGGGGTGAAGAGCAGTTCTTC. This sequence encodes CASSFSGGGEEQFF.

The chain recombines TRBV14 with TRBJ2-3; 8 bases align to TRBD1. CDR3 length: 16 residues. The germline gives CDR1 SGHDN, CDR2 FVKESK. With 1 base clipped from V and 4 bases from J, the junction kept 7 bases outside the gene matches. CDR3 bases: TGTGCCAGCAGCCAAGGTCCAGGGGGCCTCGCAGATACGCAGTATTTT. Its protein product is CASSQGPGGLADTQYF.

The chain couples TRBV28 to TRBJ1-4, with D possibly being TRBD1 (5 bases). The germline V gene has CDR1 MDHEN and CDR2 SYDVKM. The V gene lost 6 bases and the J gene lost 5 bases, with 16 bases spanning the gap. CDR3 length equals 15 residues. The CDR3 DNA follows: TGTGCCAGCAGCCCCGGGAGCCGGGGGAATGAAAAACTGTTTTTT. Its protein product is CASSPGSRGNEKLFF.

On this clone itself: A read error may produce the germline difference seen at one junction end. V usage is TRBV5-1 and J usage is TRBJ2-5; 14 positions agree with TRBD2. The CDR3 extends over 17 amino acids. CDR1 SGHRS and CDR2 YFSETQ come from the germline V gene. The CDR3 is CASSPSGTSGGGETRYF. For the CDR3, the DNA is TGCGCCAGCAGCCCCTCCGGGACTAGCGGGGGCGGGGAGACCCGGTACTTC. The full variable domain, its missing parts supplied by reference TRBV5-1 and TRBJ2-5, is KAGVTQTPRYLIKTRGQQVTLSCSPISGHRSVSWYQQTPGQGLQFLFEYFSETQRNKGNFPGRFSGRQFSNSRSEMNVSTLELGDSALYLCASSPSGTSGGGETRYFGPGTRLLVL.

This sequence joins TRBV6-1 and TRBJ1-5; 10 bases agree with TRBD1. The CDR3 loop spans 17 amino acids. The V gene's germline CDR1 is MNHNS and CDR2 SASEGT. With 3 bases clipped from V and 4 bases from J, the junction kept 9 bases outside the gene matches. The CDR3 spells CASSDSLGQGMNQPQHF. CDR3 in DNA: TGTGCCAGCAGTGATTCATTGGGACAGGGGATGAATCAGCCCCAGCATTTT.

The gene calls are TRBV5-5 and TRBJ1-1; a weak D match, TRBD1 (6 bases). V gave up 5 bases and J gave up 1 base, with 15 bases separating them. Germline V lookup: CDR1 SGHKS, CDR2 YYEKEE (reference sequence). The CDR3 has 15 amino acids. CDR3 region: CASRPALTGNTEAFF. For the CDR3, the DNA is TGTGCCAGCAGACCTGCGCTGACAGGGAACACTGAAGCTTTCTTT.

The genes are TRBV5-1 and TRBJ1-3; D unresolved. CDR3 size: 17 residues. Germline values: CDR1 SGHRS, CDR2 YFSETQ. V lost 4 bases to trimming and J lost 2 bases, with 19 bases between them. CDR3 in amino acids: CASSAEVPLTTGNTIYF. The DNA of the CDR3 is TGCGCCAGCAGCGCCGAGGTACCTCTTACAACTGGAAACACCATATATTTT.

The rearrangement joins TRBV2 to TRBJ1-2; TRBD1 agrees at 8 bases. Germline assignment: CDR1 SNHLY and CDR2 FYNNEI. The CDR3 runs to 15 residues. The junction had 8 bases not matched to a gene; V was cut back by 5 bases and J by 3 bases. CDR3 sequence (DNA): TGTGCCAGCAGTAAGCAGGGGGCTCACGACTATGGCTACACCTTC. Encoded protein: CASSKQGAHDYGYTF.

This chain connects TRBV7-2 to TRBJ1-3; D uncertain. The CDR3 consists of 15 residues. Trimming stripped 1 base from V and 1 base from J, with 8 bases between. Germline CDR1 reads SGHTA; CDR2 reads FQGNSA. The CDR3 DNA follows: TGTGCCAGCAGCTTAGGTCGGGAATCTGGAAACACCATATATTTT. Encoded protein: CASSLGRESGNTIYF.

The chain has TRBV6-5 and TRBJ2-3, with D possibly TRBD1 on 6 matching bases. The germline V gene has CDR1 MNHEY and CDR2 SVGAGI. Trimming took 6 bases from V and 7 from J, leaving 20 bases between them. This CDR3 is built from 15 residues. DNA for the CDR3: TGTGCCAGCAGCTTGCTGGCAGGGGCACAGAATACGCAGTATTTT. Translated, it gives CASSLLAGAQNTQYF.

The V call is TRBV6-5, the J call TRBJ1-1; 7 nucleotides align to TRBD1. V lost 3 bases and J lost 1; bases outside the gene matches: 2. Germline V CDR1 and CDR2: MNHEY, SVGAGI. The CDR3 has 14 residues. In DNA form, the CDR3 reads TGTGCCAGCAGTTATAGGACAGGGAACACTGAAGCTTTCTTT. It encodes CASSYRTGNTEAFF.

This clone was seen just once. The chain links TRBV19 to TRBJ1-1; TRBD1 might be the D (5 bases). Germline CDR1 reads LNHDA; CDR2 reads SQIVND (reference sequence). Trimming removed 5 bases at V and 10 bases at J, with 20 bases between. The CDR3 runs 14 residues. In DNA, the CDR3 is TGTGCCAGTAGTCCCGGGGATGGGTTCGGGGGAGCTTTCTTT. Amino acids: CASSPGDGFGGAFF.

The J gene is TRBJ1-4, the V gene TRBV6-2 or TRBV6-3; 7 bases line up with TRBD1. V was pared by 6 bases and J by 8 bases, with 3 bases of the junction left unmatched. This CDR3 is built from 12 residues. Germline CDR1 is MNHEY and CDR2 is SVGEGT. CDR3: CASSPQGEKLFF. The CDR3 DNA reads TGTGCCAGCAGCCCACAGGGGGAAAAACTGTTTTTT.

This sequence joins TRBV7-8 and TRBJ1-4; 7 bases fit TRBD1. V trimming: 5 bases; J trimming: 4 bases; junction bases outside the gene matches: 7. The length of the CDR3 is 15 residues. Germline-derived CDR1 and CDR2 are SGHVS and FQNEAQ. As DNA, the CDR3 is TGTGCCAGCAGCCCAACAGGGGCCCTTAATGAAAAACTGTTTTTT. Amino acids: CASSPTGALNEKLFF. The full variable domain, with the rest looked up from reference TRBV7-8 and TRBJ1-4, is GAGVSQSPRYKVAKRGQDVALRCDPISGHVSLFWYQQALGQGPEFLTYFQNEAQLDKSGLPSDRFFAERPEGSVSTLKIQRTQQEDSAVYLCASSPTGALNEKLFFGSGTQLSVL.